This entry is about one T cell receptor beta chain. This record belongs to a study of cytomegalovirus exposure and HLA in healthy donors. Overall study context: Falling in the Caucasian-associated ancestry cluster were approximately 86% of under 500 genotyped donors.

The PCR employed 60 Vbeta primers together with 13 Jbeta primers. Only in-frame clones appear in the TCRdb table, and some are missing; sequencing was by immunoSEQ multiplex PCR. This sample has more than 200,000 clones, with roughly 84% found just once. V was shortened by 6 bases and J by 1 base, with 10 bases between the two germline ends. Germline V gene lookup returns CDR1 MNHEY and CDR2 SVGAGI. The CDR3 runs to 14 residues. The chain carries TRBV6-5 and TRBJ1-5; D unresolved. The TCR originated in a human donor in good health. Material for sequencing was PBMCs. CDR3 sequence: CASSRTGSNQPQHF. The CDR3 DNA sequence: TGTGCCAGCAGCAGAACCGGGAGCAATCAGCCCCAGCATTTT.